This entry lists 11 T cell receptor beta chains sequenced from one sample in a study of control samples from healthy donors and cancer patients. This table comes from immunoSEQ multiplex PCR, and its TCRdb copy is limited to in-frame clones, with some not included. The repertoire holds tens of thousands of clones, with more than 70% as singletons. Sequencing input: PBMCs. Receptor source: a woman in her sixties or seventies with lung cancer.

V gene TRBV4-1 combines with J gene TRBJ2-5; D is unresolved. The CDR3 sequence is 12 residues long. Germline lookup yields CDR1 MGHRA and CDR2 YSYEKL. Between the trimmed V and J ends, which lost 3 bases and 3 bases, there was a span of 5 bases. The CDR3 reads CASSHSEETQYF. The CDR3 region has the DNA TGCGCCAGCAGCCACTCGGAAGAGACCCAGTACTTC.

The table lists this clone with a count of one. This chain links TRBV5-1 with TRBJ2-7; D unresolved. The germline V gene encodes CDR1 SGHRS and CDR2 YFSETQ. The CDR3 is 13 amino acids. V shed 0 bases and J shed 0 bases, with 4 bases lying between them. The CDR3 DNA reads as TGCGCCAGCAGCTTGGCAGGCTCCTACGAGCAGTACTTC. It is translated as CASSLAGSYEQYF.

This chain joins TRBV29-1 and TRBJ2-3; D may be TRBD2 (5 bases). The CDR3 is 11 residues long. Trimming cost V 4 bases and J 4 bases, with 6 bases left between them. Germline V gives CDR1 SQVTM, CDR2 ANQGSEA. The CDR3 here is CSVVRADTQYF. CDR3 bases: TGCAGCGTTGTGAGGGCAGATACGCAGTATTTT.

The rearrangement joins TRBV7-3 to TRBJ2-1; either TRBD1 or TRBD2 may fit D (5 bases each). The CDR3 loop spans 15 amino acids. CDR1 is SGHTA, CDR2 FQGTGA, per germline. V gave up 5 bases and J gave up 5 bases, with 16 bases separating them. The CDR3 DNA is TGTGCCAGCAGCCCCGGGACCCTTGGGAACAATGAGCAGTTCTTC. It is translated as CASSPGTLGNNEQFF.

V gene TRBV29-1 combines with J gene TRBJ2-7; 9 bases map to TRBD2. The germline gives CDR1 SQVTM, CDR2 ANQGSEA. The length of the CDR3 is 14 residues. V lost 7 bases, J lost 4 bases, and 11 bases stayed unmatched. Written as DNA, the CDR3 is TGCAGCGGGAGTCGGGGTAGCGGGGGTTACGAGCAGTACTTC. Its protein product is CSGSRGSGGYEQYF.

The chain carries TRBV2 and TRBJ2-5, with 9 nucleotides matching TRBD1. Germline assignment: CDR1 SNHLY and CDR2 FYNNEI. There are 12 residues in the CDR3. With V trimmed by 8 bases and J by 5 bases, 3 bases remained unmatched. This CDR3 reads CASEQGAETQYF. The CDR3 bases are TGTGCCAGCGAACAGGGGGCTGAGACCCAGTACTTC.

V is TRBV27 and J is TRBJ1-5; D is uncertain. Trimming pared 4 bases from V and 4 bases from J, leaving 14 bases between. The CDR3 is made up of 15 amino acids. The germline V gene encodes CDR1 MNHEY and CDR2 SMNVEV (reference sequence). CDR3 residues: CASSSMGRENQPQHF. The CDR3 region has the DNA TGTGCCAGCAGTTCCATGGGTAGGGAGAATCAGCCCCAGCATTTT.

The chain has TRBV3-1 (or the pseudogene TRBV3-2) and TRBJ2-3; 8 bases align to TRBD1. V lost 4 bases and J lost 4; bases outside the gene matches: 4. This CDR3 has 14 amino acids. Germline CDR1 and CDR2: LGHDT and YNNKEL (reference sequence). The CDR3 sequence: CASSRDRGADTQYF. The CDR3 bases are TGTGCCAGCAGCCGTGACAGGGGTGCAGATACGCAGTATTTT.

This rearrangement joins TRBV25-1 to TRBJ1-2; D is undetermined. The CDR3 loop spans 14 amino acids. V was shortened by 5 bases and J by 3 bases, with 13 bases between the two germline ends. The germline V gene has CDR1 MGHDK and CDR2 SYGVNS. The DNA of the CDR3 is TGTGCCAGCAGTCCAGGTTTTGGGTACTATGGCTACACCTTC. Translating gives CASSPGFGYYGYTF.

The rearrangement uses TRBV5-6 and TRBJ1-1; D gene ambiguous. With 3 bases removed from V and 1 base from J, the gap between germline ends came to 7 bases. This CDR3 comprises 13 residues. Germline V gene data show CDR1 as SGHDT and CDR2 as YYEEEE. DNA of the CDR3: TGTGCCAGCAGCTCCCTATCGAACACTGAAGCTTTCTTT. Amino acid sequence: CASSSLSNTEAFF.

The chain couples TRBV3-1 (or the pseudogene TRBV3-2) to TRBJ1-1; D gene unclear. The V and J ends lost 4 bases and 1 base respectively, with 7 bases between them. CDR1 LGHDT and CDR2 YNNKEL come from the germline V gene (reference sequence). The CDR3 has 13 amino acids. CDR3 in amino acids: CASSLASNTEAFF. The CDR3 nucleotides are TGTGCCAGCAGCCTTGCGTCGAACACTGAAGCTTTCTTT.